Listed below are T cell receptor beta chains from one sample, sequenced in a study of CD8 T cells in ankylosing spondylitis. TCRdb recomputed calls from the 5' RACE reads with MiXCR, one row per CDR3 protein. The sample shows 200,000 to 250,000 distinct CDR3 sequences, about 17% of them seen only once. The sequencing sample was made of blood, either unsorted or a sorted T cell fraction (not recorded which). The receptors come from a male donor with ankylosing spondylitis. The CDR3 runs from the conserved cysteine through the conserved F or W. The D gene is left open where the match is weak. The size entry is marked missing in some rows and otherwise reads once, few, many or a size class.

abundance | d_gene | j_gene | v_gene | len | CDR3aa | CDR3nt
many | TRBD2 | TRBJ2-7 | TRBV12-3/TRBV12-4 | 14 | CASSDGLAWSEQYF | TGTGCCAGCAGCGATGGACTAGCGTGGAGCGAGCAGTACTTC
NA | NA | TRBJ2-3 | TRBV12-5 | 12 | CASGLNADTQYF | TGTGCTAGTGGTTTAAACGCAGATACGCAGTATTTT
few | TRBD2 | TRBJ2-3 | TRBV28 | 17 | CASSLRGTSGFTDTQYF | TGTGCCAGCAGTCTCAGGGGTACTAGCGGGTTCACAGATACGCAGTATTTT
NA | NA | TRBJ1-5 | TRBV4-3 | 15 | CASSQELGVGQPQHF | TGCGCCAGCAGCCAAGAACTAGGGGTGGGGCAGCCCCAGCATTTT
NA | NA | TRBJ2-2 | TRBV27 | 15 | CASSPIPGGPGELFF | TGTGCCAGCAGCCCCATCCCCGGGGGTCCCGGTGAGCTGTTTTTT
few | NA | TRBJ1-5 | TRBV7-2 | 15 | CASSLVLGANQPQHF | TGTGCCAGCAGCTTGGTTTTAGGTGCCAATCAGCCCCAGCATTTT
many | NA | TRBJ2-1 | TRBV29-1 | 14 | CSVVMPYSYNEQFF | TGCAGCGTTGTAATGCCCTACTCCTACAATGAGCAGTTCTTC
NA | NA | TRBJ1-1 | TRBV7-8 | 16 | CASSLAVPKMNTEAFF | TGTGCCAGCAGCCTAGCCGTTCCAAAAATGAACACTGAAGCTTTCTTT
NA | NA | TRBJ2-2 | TRBV20-1 | 13 | CSARSPTGGELFF | TGCAGTGCTAGGTCTCCCACGGGCGGGGAGCTGTTTTTT
NA | NA | TRBJ2-7 | TRBV29-1 | 11 | CSVVRNYEQYF | TGCAGCGTTGTTAGGAACTACGAGCAGTACTTC
few | NA | TRBJ1-4 | TRBV12-3/TRBV12-4 | 12 | CASSTGSEKLFF | TGTGCCAGCAGTACCGGTAGTGAAAAACTGTTTTTT